These 18 T cell receptor beta chains were sequenced from one sample in a study of blood T cell repertoires in COVID-19. Libraries were prepared by immunoSEQ multiplex PCR; TCRdb keeps only in-frame clonotypes and omits some of them. The table records fewer than 150,000 clones, more than 75% of them present only once. Sample: peripheral blood. These TCRs come from a woman aged 50 to 65 who had recovered from COVID-19.

V gene TRBV25-1 combines with J gene TRBJ1-5; tentative D call: TRBD1 (5 bases). The germline V gene has CDR1 MGHDK and CDR2 SYGVNS. Deletions cut 1 base from V and 5 bases from J, with 15 bases between. CDR3 size: 16 residues. CDR3 nucleotides: TGTGCCAGCAGTGAATCGGGGCGGGGGTCCCATCAGCCCCAGCATTTT. This codes for CASSESGRGSHQPQHF.

The V call is TRBV14, the J call TRBJ2-5, with D tentatively TRBD1 (6 bases). This CDR3 spans 15 amino acids. Looked up from germline, CDR1 is SGHDN and CDR2 is FVKESK. V was trimmed by 4 bases and J by 0 bases, leaving 12 bases between them. CDR3 nucleotides: TGTGCCAGCAGCCCTCAGGGGTCTTACCAAGAGACCCAGTACTTC. Protein: CASSPQGSYQETQYF.

J is TRBJ2-7 and V is TRBV2; D is possibly TRBD1 (6 bases). Germline V gene sequence: CDR1 SNHLY, CDR2 FYNNEI. Trimming pared 6 bases from V and 3 bases from J, leaving 15 bases between. CDR3 length equals 14 residues. The chain's CDR3 is CASRRETGLYEQYF. The CDR3 bases are TGTGCCAGCAGGAGAGAAACAGGGCTCTACGAGCAGTACTTC.

The V gene is TRBV6-2 or TRBV6-3, the J gene TRBJ1-6, with a possible D match to TRBD1 (5 bases). Trimming took 6 bases from V and 17 from J, leaving 20 bases between them. Per germline, CDR1 MNHEY and CDR2 SVGEGT. The CDR3 contains 13 residues. The chain's CDR3 is CASSPRGDGRVHF. The CDR3 DNA reads as TGTGCCAGCAGCCCACGGGGGGACGGCCGGGTCCACTTT.

The chain has TRBV11-3 and TRBJ1-1; D gene unclear. This CDR3 comprises 14 residues. V was pared by 1 base and J by 1 base, with 7 bases between. The germline V gene has CDR1 SGHNT and CDR2 YENEEA. CDR3 sequence (DNA): TGTGCCAGCAGCTTAGGTAGAAGGAACACTGAAGCTTTCTTT. Translated, it gives CASSLGRRNTEAFF.

The rearrangement uses TRBV7-7 and TRBJ2-5, with D perhaps matching TRBD2 (6 bases). Germline V gives CDR1 SSHAT, CDR2 FNYEAQ (reference sequence). V was clipped by 1 base and J by 6 bases, with 15 bases between them. CDR3 length equals 15 residues. As DNA, the CDR3 is TGTGCCAGCAGCTTAGATACTAGCAACACGAAGACCCAGTACTTC. Translation: CASSLDTSNTKTQYF.

The V gene is TRBV5-4, the J gene TRBJ1-4; 7 positions agree with TRBD1. The J segment lost 7 bases and the V segment lost 1 base, leaving 7 bases of the junction unmatched. Germline V gene data show CDR1 as SGHNT and CDR2 as YYREEE (reference sequence). The CDR3 covers 15 residues. The CDR3 loop is CASSLSGRQGEKLFF. The CDR3 DNA follows: TGTGCCAGCAGCTTGAGTGGAAGACAGGGTGAAAAACTGTTTTTT.

CDR3 amino acids: CASSFVKGQGNGYTF. The CDR3 DNA follows: TGTGCCAGCAGCTTTGTAAAGGGACAGGGGAATGGCTACACCTTC. V gene TRBV5-6 combines with J gene TRBJ1-2; 10 bases map to TRBD1. Germline V gives CDR1 SGHDT, CDR2 YYEEEE. V lost 2 bases to trimming and J lost 6 bases; unmatched junction nucleotides: 7. This CDR3 has 15 residues.

This sequence joins TRBV18 and TRBJ2-5, with 9 bases that match TRBD1. This CDR3 comprises 16 residues. CDR1 and CDR2 (germline): KGHSH, LQKENI. The J segment lost 5 bases and the V segment lost 3 bases, leaving 10 bases of the junction unmatched. The CDR3 DNA sequence: TGTGCCAGCTCACCGCGACCACAGGGGGCCGGGGAGACCCAGTACTTC. Its protein product is CASSPRPQGAGETQYF.

The chain joins TRBV19 to TRBJ2-7; the D gene is possibly TRBD1 (5 bases). There are 12 residues in the CDR3. Trimming removed 2 bases from V and 6 bases from J, with 8 bases in between. Germline V lookup: CDR1 LNHDA, CDR2 SQIVND (reference sequence). In nucleotides, the CDR3 is TGTGCCAGTAGTATACTGGACATCGAGCAGTACTTC. Its protein product is CASSILDIEQYF.

The rearrangement joins TRBV7-3 to TRBJ2-2; no reliable D call. Germline values: CDR1 SGHTA, CDR2 FQGTGA. Trimming shortened V by 1 base and J by 7 bases, and 7 bases separated the two germline ends. This CDR3 has 13 amino acids. CDR3 nucleotides: TGTGCCAGCAGCTTAAACGCTAACGGGGAGCTGTTTTTT. Its translation: CASSLNANGELFF.

This clone is a singleton in its sample. This chain uses TRBV2 with TRBJ2-3; 7 bases line up with TRBD1. J was trimmed by 2 bases and V by 7 bases; bases with no gene match: 9. CDR3 length equals 15 residues. Germline CDR1 is SNHLY and CDR2 is FYNNEI. The CDR3 reads CASKRETGSTDTQYF. CDR3 DNA: TGTGCCAGCAAAAGAGAGACAGGGTCCACAGATACGCAGTATTTT.

The rearrangement joins TRBV12-3 or TRBV12-4 to TRBJ2-1; D not certain. The CDR3 length is 11 residues. With 8 bases removed from V and 6 bases from J, the gap between germline ends came to 8 bases. DNA of the CDR3: TGTGCCAGCGCAGTCTTCAATGAGCAGTTCTTC. Amino acid sequence: CASAVFNEQFF.

V and J are TRBV5-4 and TRBJ2-5; 9 positions match TRBD1. With V trimmed by 4 bases and J by 3 bases, 13 bases remained unmatched. The CDR3 totals 17 residues. The germline V gene has CDR1 SGHNT and CDR2 YYREEE (reference sequence). CDR3 region: CASSGLGTGRIKETQYF. CDR3 DNA: TGTGCCAGCAGCGGGCTAGGGACAGGGCGAATCAAAGAGACCCAGTACTTC.

The rearrangement uses TRBV10-3 and TRBJ1-2, with D possibly TRBD1 on 5 matching bases. Trimming removed 0 bases at V and 3 bases at J, with 8 bases between. Per the germline V gene, CDR1 is ENHRY and CDR2 is SYGVKD. CDR3 length: 14 residues. The CDR3 nucleotides are TGTGCCATCAGTGAGTCTGGCAGGGACTATGGCTACACCTTC. It encodes CAISESGRDYGYTF.

V and J are TRBV7-2 and TRBJ2-7, with D tentatively TRBD1 (6 bases). Germline V CDR1 and CDR2: SGHTA, FQGNSA. This CDR3 region has 15 residues. V was clipped by 7 bases and J by 0 bases, with 16 bases between them. The CDR3: CASNHPGAFSYEQYF. The CDR3 DNA is TGTGCCAGCAACCACCCAGGGGCGTTCTCCTACGAGCAGTACTTC.

V is TRBV7-2 and J is TRBJ2-7; 7 positions agree with TRBD1. CDR3 length: 14 amino acids. The V and J ends lost 2 bases and 4 bases, in that order; junction bases with no gene match: 5. CDR1 and CDR2 from the germline V gene are SGHTA and FQGNSA. CDR3 loop: CASSLHRGRYEQYF. The CDR3 DNA reads as TGTGCCAGCAGCTTACATAGGGGGCGGTACGAGCAGTACTTC.

The V and J genes are TRBV16 and TRBJ2-2; TRBD1 might be the D (5 bases). The CDR3 consists of 15 residues. The germline V gene encodes CDR1 KGHSY and CDR2 FQNENV. Trimming removed 4 bases at V and 0 bases at J, with 9 bases between. The CDR3 nucleotides are TGTGCCAGCAGCCGACAGCTCGCGAACACCGGGGAGCTGTTTTTT. Its translation is CASSRQLANTGELFF.